A single sample gave rise to the 28 T cell receptor beta chains below, sequenced in a study of CDR3 diversity in severe acne. TCRdb re-called the PCR reads through MiXCR, storing one row per CDR3 protein. The sample lists tens of thousands of distinct CDR3 sequences, 45% to 60% occurring once. Sequencing was performed on blood. The receptors originated from a male donor in good health, without acne.

There are many counts of this clonotype. The J gene is TRBJ2-2, the V gene TRBV5-1; TRBD2 agrees at 8 bases. CDR3 size: 17 residues. With V trimmed by 0 bases and J by 2 bases, 6 bases remained unmatched. The germline V gene has CDR1 SGHRS and CDR2 YFSETQ. CDR3 coding DNA: TGCGCCAGCAGCTTGGCGATAGCGGGGTTCAACACCGGGGAGCTGTTTTTT. This gives the protein CASSLAIAGFNTGELFF.

The chain has TRBV7-9 and TRBJ2-1; D uncertain. Per the germline V gene, CDR1 is SEHNR and CDR2 is FQNEAQ (reference sequence). V was clipped by 5 bases and J by 6 bases, with 17 bases between them. The CDR3 runs to 15 residues. The CDR3 region is CASSRLGRARNEQFF. In DNA form, the CDR3 reads TGTGCCAGCAGCCGCCTTGGCCGGGCCCGCAATGAGCAGTTCTTC.

The chain employs TRBV6-5 and TRBJ2-7, with D perhaps being TRBD1 or TRBD2 (5 bases each). Between the trimmed V and J ends, which lost 6 bases and 1 base, there was a span of 25 bases. Germline values: CDR1 MNHEY, CDR2 SVGAGI. This CDR3 is 18 amino acids long. CDR3 bases: TGTGCCAGCAGACACCGCGTTGGGGCGGCTAGCAGTTCCTACGAGCAGTACTTC. Translation gives CASRHRVGAASSSYEQYF.

As concerns this clonotype: At one end, the junction sequence differs from germline, possibly due to a read error. J is TRBJ2-4 and V is TRBV20-1; a weak D match, TRBD2 (7 bases). This CDR3 has 14 amino acids. Germline V lookup: CDR1 DFQATT, CDR2 SNEGSKA (reference sequence). CDR3 residues: CGANPGGRENIQYF. The CDR3 DNA reads TGCGGTGCTAACCCGGGGGGCCGGGAAAACATTCAGTACTTC.

This clonotype showed up just a few times. The chain employs TRBV20-1 and TRBJ2-7; the match to TRBD2 covers 11 bases. The CDR3 covers 16 residues. The germline V gene has CDR1 DFQATT and CDR2 SNEGSKA (reference sequence). V lost 6 bases to trimming and J lost 1 base; unmatched junction nucleotides: 11. Here the CDR3 reads CSAPRQLAGASYEQYF. The CDR3 DNA is TGCAGTGCCCCCCGTCAACTAGCGGGAGCTTCCTACGAGCAGTACTTC.

This chain uses TRBV7-9 with TRBJ2-5, with 7 positions matching TRBD2. Germline trimming cut 5 bases from V and 3 bases from J; bases unmatched to any gene: 6. The V gene's germline CDR1 is SEHNR and CDR2 FQNEAQ (reference sequence). The CDR3 extends over 14 amino acids. CDR3 region: CASSRASGEETQYF. For the CDR3, the DNA is TGTGCCAGCAGCAGGGCTAGCGGAGAAGAGACCCAGTACTTC.

A few counts support this clonotype. The chain is built from TRBV29-1 and TRBJ2-7, with 10 bases that match TRBD1. V trimming: 4 bases; J trimming: 2 bases; junction bases outside the gene matches: 5. This CDR3 contains 14 residues. Germline assignment: CDR1 SQVTM and CDR2 ANQGSEA. CDR3 bases: TGCAGCGTTGGTCGGACAGGGGGTCCCTACGAGCAGTACTTC. This sequence encodes CSVGRTGGPYEQYF.

The CDR3 reads CASRGDSGSYEQYF. The CDR3 region has the DNA TGTGCCAGCAGGGGTGATAGCGGGAGCTACGAGCAGTACTTC. V usage is TRBV7-3 and J usage is TRBJ2-7; 9 bases fit TRBD2. CDR3 length: 14 amino acids. The germline gives CDR1 SGHTA, CDR2 FQGTGA. The junction had 6 bases not matched to a gene; V was cut back by 6 bases and J by 3 bases.

The chain employs TRBV19 and TRBJ2-1; no clear D gene. The V end lost 3 bases, the J end lost 8 bases, and 17 bases lay between the germline ends. Germline V gives CDR1 LNHDA, CDR2 SQIVND (reference sequence). The CDR3 sequence is 15 residues long. The CDR3 sequence: CASSIRRTSWDEQFF. The DNA of the CDR3 is TGTGCCAGTAGTATCCGGCGGACCAGCTGGGATGAGCAGTTCTTC.

The V and J genes are TRBV5-4 and TRBJ2-5, with D hard to call. The CDR3 length is 14 residues. Germline V lookup: CDR1 SGHNT, CDR2 YYREEE (reference sequence). The V and J ends lost 4 bases and 2 bases respectively, with 12 bases between them. As DNA, the CDR3 is TGTGCCAGCAGCGACGGGCGCCGACAAGAGACCCAGTACTTC. As protein: CASSDGRRQETQYF.

J is TRBJ1-5 and V is TRBV28; no clear D. CDR1 is MDHEN, CDR2 SYDVKM, per germline. V lost 5 bases to trimming and J lost 3 bases, with 2 bases between them. The CDR3 has 11 residues. The CDR3 here is CASSPNQPQHF. The DNA for the CDR3 is TGTGCCAGCAGTCCCAATCAGCCCCAGCATTTT.

In this sample, this clonotype turned up many times. A single base separates this from a much larger clone, so it may be a read error. The V call is TRBV2, the J call TRBJ2-2, with TRBD1 matching over 8 bases. Germline V gene data show CDR1 as SNHLY and CDR2 as FYNNEI. The CDR3 contains 15 residues. V trimming: 3 bases; J trimming: 5 bases; junction bases outside the gene matches: 5. CDR3 DNA: TGTGCCAGCAGTGACCGGAGGACAGGGACCGGGGAGCTGTTTTTT. Protein: CASSDRRTGTGELFF.

CDR3 sequence (DNA): TGTGCCATCGGGGGGGTAGGGGCCTCCTACTACGAGCAGTACTTC. It codes for CAIGGVGASYYEQYF. This chain connects TRBV10-3 to TRBJ2-7, with 7 bases lining up with TRBD2. Germline V lookup: CDR1 ENHRY, CDR2 SYGVKD. The trim removed 8 bases at V and 3 bases at J, leaving 13 bases unmatched. The CDR3 totals 15 residues.

Comment on this clonotype: A much larger clone sits a single nucleotide away, making a read error possible. The chain carries TRBV10-3 and TRBJ1-5; D ambiguous. Trimming left V 10 bases short and J 0 bases short, with 13 bases between. CDR1 is ENHRY and CDR2 is SYGVKD in the germline V gene. CDR3 size: 14 residues. The CDR3 is CATAELYSNQPQHF. CDR3 DNA: TGTGCCACCGCGGAGCTTTATAGCAATCAGCCCCAGCATTTT.

Within the sample, this clonotype is medium-sized (0.01 to 0.1%). The rearrangement joins TRBV7-6 to TRBJ2-3, with D possibly called TRBD1 or TRBD2 (5 bases each). The CDR3 is 12 residues long. The V and J ends lost 4 bases and 4 bases respectively, with 6 bases between them. From germline, CDR1 is SGHVS and CDR2 FNYEAQ. CDR3 loop: CASSWGSDTQYF. CDR3 DNA sequence: TGTGCCAGCAGCTGGGGGTCAGATACGCAGTATTTT.

The J gene is TRBJ1-1, the V gene TRBV15; TRBD1 might be the D (6 bases). Germline V gene data show CDR1 as LNHNV and CDR2 as YYDKDF (reference sequence). This CDR3 spans 13 amino acids. V was clipped by 5 bases and J by 6 bases, with 13 bases between them. The CDR3 nucleotides read TGTGCCACCAGCGAGTGGGCAGGGGCTGAAGCTTTCTTT. Its translation: CATSEWAGAEAFF. The full variable domain, its missing parts supplied by reference TRBV15 and TRBJ1-1, is DAMVIQNPRYQVTQFGKPVTLSCSQTLNHNVMYWYQQKSSQAPKLLFHYYDKDFNNEADTPDNFQSRRPNTSFCFLDIRSPGLGDTAMYLCATSEWAGAEAFFGQGTRLTVV.

CDR3 bases: TGCAGTGCTCCTCGACTAGCGGGAGGGCCGGATGAGCAGTACTTC. It encodes CSAPRLAGGPDEQYF. This sequence joins TRBV20-1 and TRBJ2-7, with 14 bases identical to TRBD2. Germline lookup yields CDR1 DFQATT and CDR2 SNEGSKA (reference sequence). Trimming took 5 bases from V and 7 from J; bases not matched to a gene: 10. The CDR3 is 15 amino acids.

This clonotype has ten or more counts. This chain uses TRBV6-1 with TRBJ1-1, with unresolved D. Trimming pared 6 bases from V and 1 base from J, leaving 12 bases between. The CDR3 consists of 14 residues. Germline V gene lookup returns CDR1 MNHNS and CDR2 SASEGT. CDR3 DNA: TGTGCCAGCAGGAGGGTCCCAGGGAACACTGAAGCTTTCTTT. This gives the protein CASRRVPGNTEAFF.

This clonotype was observed a handful of times. The chain combines TRBV2 with TRBJ2-5, with D hard to call. This CDR3 comprises 12 residues. CDR1 is SNHLY, CDR2 FYNNEI, per germline. V lost 3 bases, J lost 5 bases, and 7 bases lay in between. The CDR3: CASSEQGETQYF. Here the CDR3 DNA reads TGTGCCAGCAGTGAGCAAGGGGAGACCCAGTACTTC.

This clonotype was observed a handful of times. This chain joins TRBV7-8 and TRBJ2-7; D remains unclear. The germline V gene encodes CDR1 SGHVS and CDR2 FQNEAQ. CDR3 length: 12 residues. The V end lost 8 bases, the J end lost 0 bases, and 8 bases lay between the germline ends. CDR3 bases: TGTGCCAGCGTTCCGAGCTCCTACGAGCAGTACTTC. Residues: CASVPSSYEQYF.

By share of the sample, this clonotype is medium-sized. The rearrangement joins TRBV12-3 or TRBV12-4 to TRBJ1-2, with D possibly TRBD1 on 6 matching bases. V lost 2 bases to trimming and J lost 7 bases, with 11 bases between them. This CDR3 is built from 13 residues. CDR3 in amino acids: CASSLRGEGGYTF. The CDR3 DNA is TGTGCCAGCAGTTTAAGGGGGGAAGGTGGCTACACCTTC.

The rearrangement joins TRBV15 to TRBJ2-7; no clear D. CDR3 length: 12 amino acids. V lost 0 bases to trimming and J lost 9 bases, with 9 bases between them. Germline CDR1 and CDR2: LNHNV and YYDKDF (reference sequence). The CDR3: CATSREVGPQYF. For the CDR3, the DNA is TGTGCCACCAGCAGAGAAGTGGGTCCGCAGTACTTC.

CDR3 sequence: CASSLARTGELTDTQYF. DNA of the CDR3: TGTGCCAGCAGCTTAGCAAGGACAGGGGAGCTCACAGATACGCAGTATTTT. The genes are TRBV7-8 and TRBJ2-3; 9 bases match TRBD1. V gave up 0 bases and J gave up 2 bases; unmatched junction bases: 6. Germline CDR1 SGHVS, CDR2 FQNEAQ. This CDR3 region has 17 residues.

Concerning this clonotype itself: The conserved closing phenylalanine or tryptophan is absent in this CDR3, likely reflecting a read error. The DNA is omitted, as the CDR3 cannot be located on it reliably, and the CDR3 follows TCRdb's listing. The CDR3 loop reads CASSYSMV. The V and J genes are TRBV6-5 and TRBJ2-1. The CDR3 is 8 amino acids long, termini counted. In germline, CDR1 is MNHEY, CDR2 SVGAGI.

This clonotype was counted ten times or more. The chain employs TRBV10-3 and TRBJ2-2, with 7 positions matching TRBD1. This CDR3 region has 16 residues. The germline gives CDR1 ENHRY, CDR2 SYGVKD. The J segment lost 6 bases and the V segment lost 5 bases, leaving 12 bases of the junction unmatched. The CDR3 sequence: CAISSGEGGASGELFF. CDR3 nucleotides: TGTGCCATCAGTTCTGGAGAAGGGGGCGCTTCCGGGGAGCTGTTTTTT.

This clonotype rates as medium-sized. The chain recombines TRBV7-6 with TRBJ2-1, with D maybe TRBD2 (5 bases). The CDR3 sequence is 15 residues long. V lost 1 base to trimming and J lost 4 bases, with 11 bases between them. From germline, CDR1 is SGHVS and CDR2 FNYEAQ. CDR3 protein: CASSLDEGSYNEQFF. The CDR3 bases are TGTGCCAGCAGCTTAGACGAGGGTTCTTACAATGAGCAGTTCTTC. Supplemented by reference TRBV7-6 and TRBJ2-1, the full variable domain reads GAGVSQSPRYKVTKRGQDVALRCDPISGHVSLYWYRQALGQGPEFLTYFNYEAQQDKSGLPNDRFSAERPEGSISTLTIQRTEQRDSAMYRCASSLDEGSYNEQFFGPGTRLTVL.

The rearrangement joins TRBV24-1 to TRBJ2-5; D might be TRBD1 (7 bases). Between the trimmed V and J ends, which lost 2 bases and 9 bases, there was a span of 27 bases. Per germline, CDR1 KGHDR and CDR2 SFDVKD. The CDR3 extends over 18 amino acids. The DNA for the CDR3 is TGTGCCACCAGTGATTCCTATACAGGGGCGGGGAGCAATCAGCCCCAGTACTTC. Its protein is CATSDSYTGAGSNQPQYF.

This chain joins TRBV19 and TRBJ1-2; 9 nucleotides align to TRBD1. CDR3 length equals 13 residues. V shed 7 bases, J shed 3 bases, and the junction held 3 bases outside the gene matches. Germline V CDR1 and CDR2: LNHDA, SQIVND (reference sequence). The CDR3 region has the DNA TGTGCCAGTACAGACAGGGGGGACTATGGCTACACCTTC. It translates to CASTDRGDYGYTF. The entire variable domain, with the rest obtained from reference TRBV19 and TRBJ1-2, is as follows: DGGITQSPKYLFRKEGQNVTLSCEQNLNHDAMYWYRQDPGQGLRLIYYSQIVNDFQKGDIAEGYSVSREKKESFPLTVTSAQKNPTAFYLCASTDRGDYGYTFGSGTRLTVV.